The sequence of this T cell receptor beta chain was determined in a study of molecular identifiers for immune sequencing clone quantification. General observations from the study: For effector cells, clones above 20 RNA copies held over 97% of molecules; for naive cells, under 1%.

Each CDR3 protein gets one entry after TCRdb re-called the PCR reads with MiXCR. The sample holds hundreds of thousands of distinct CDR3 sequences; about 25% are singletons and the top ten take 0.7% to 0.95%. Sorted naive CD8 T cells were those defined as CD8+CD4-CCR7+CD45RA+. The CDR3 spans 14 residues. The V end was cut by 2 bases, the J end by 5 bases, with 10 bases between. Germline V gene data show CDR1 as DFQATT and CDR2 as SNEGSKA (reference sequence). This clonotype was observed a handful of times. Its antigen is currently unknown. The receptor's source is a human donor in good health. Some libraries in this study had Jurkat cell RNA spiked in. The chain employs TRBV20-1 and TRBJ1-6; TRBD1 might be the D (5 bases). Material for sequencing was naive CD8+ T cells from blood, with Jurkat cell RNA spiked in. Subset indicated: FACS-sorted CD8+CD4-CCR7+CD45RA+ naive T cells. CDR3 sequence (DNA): TGCAGTGCTAGATCAGGGCTGGATAATTCACCCCTCCACTTT. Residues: CSARSGLDNSPLHF.